This T cell receptor beta chain was profiled in a study of blood T cells in healthy people across ages (dated by TCRdb to between 2015 and 2016). About the study as a whole: In model experiments, template switching captured roughly one uniquely barcoded TCR beta cDNA molecule for every two T cells. Four age groups were formed from the donors: young (average roughly 15 years), middle-aged (approximately 39), aged (roughly 58) and long-lived (less than 85). Using the same blood draw, the study looked at two additional independent replicas of 1 million unique cDNA reads for two donors, one aged 18 to 30 and the other aged 80 or older. To avoid experimental bias, donors of different ages were distributed randomly across sequencing lanes. Using deep sequencing normalized with unique cDNA molecular identifiers, the study measured how TCR beta repertoire diversity changes with age.

This clonotype was seen a handful of times. There is no known antigen for this receptor. No much larger clone is present one base from it, and per-base qualities are unavailable. Library prep was done by 5' RACE. For sequencing, an Illumina HiSeq 2500 was employed. The second PCR ran for about 6 to 12 cycles and used a J-beta primer mix along with a sample-barcoded 5' primer. A unique molecular identifier was introduced onto each TCR beta cDNA molecule by a template-switch 5' adaptor carrying 12 random nucleotides. At least 2.5 million CDR3-containing paired-end reads were obtained from each sample. First-strand cDNA synthesis was performed from all RNA using the Mint cDNA synthesis kit, with priming by a TRBC-specific oligonucleotide. After uracil-DNA glycosylase treatment, a first 18-cycle PCR used universal primers M1SS and BC2_uni_R on all cDNA. On the study's bioinformatics: For normalization, 1 million high-quality reads were randomly selected from each sample, with every read carrying a distinct molecular identifier. Reads sharing molecular identifiers were discarded rather than binned into consensus sequences. MiTCR, set to a Q25 quality threshold and the strictest error-elimination algorithm, was used for CDR3 identification, clonotype clustering and error correction. A nonparametric unseen species model using Euler transformation provided a lower-bound estimate of total TCR beta diversity. The raw public data were reprocessed by TCRdb itself: fastp quality trimming at Q25, MiXCR clonotype calling, in-frame beta chains only. Every entry covers one CDR3 protein and lists the most common genes and DNA from its rows. The V and J calls and clone size come from TCRdb's table, not from the authors' own analysis. The table for this sample lists approximately 1.5 million distinct CDR3 sequences; roughly a third of them were counted only once. The ten largest account for about 11% of the sample.

The roughly 37 donors, aged about 6 to 95 years, were systemically healthy Caucasian individuals from Russia. Around 10 milliliters of peripheral blood were collected from each donor into EDTA-treated Vacutainer tubes. PBMCs were isolated by Ficoll-Paque density-gradient centrifugation, with at least 7 million obtained per sample. Trizol reagent was used to extract total RNA from the PBMCs, yielding at least 6 micrograms per sample. For every donor, an aliquot of PBMCs went through flow cytometry to measure the percentages of naive CD45RAhigh/CD27high T cells. The paper as a whole reports these results and caveats: As age increased, observed TCR beta diversity per million T cells dropped in a roughly linear way, and a significant reduction was already evident by age 40. The CMV infection status of donors was not known, potentially confounding age-related changes in expanded clonotypes. Conclusive comparison of naive and antigen-experienced compartments was prevented by the profiling of bulk unsorted PBMCs. Estimates of total diversity based on one million sequenced T cells were regarded as lower bounds and as underestimates. A strong correlation was found between observed TCR beta diversity and the percentage of naive T cells measured by flow cytometry. Compared with the aged group, the long-lived group had more naive CD4+ T cells, fewer expanded clones and increased TCR diversity, a pattern suggesting age selection.

Measured from the cysteine to the phenylalanine, the CDR3 is 16 residues long. Only the CDR3 region is kept as DNA, spanning 48 bases read in frame from base 1. From V the trimming removes 6 bases and from J it removes 7 bases, while the gene matches leave 11 bases of the junction unaccounted for. Per the germline V gene (reference sequence), MNHEY is the CDR1 and SMNVEV is the CDR2. Recombination linked TRBV27 to TRBJ2-1, with 11 central nucleotides matching TRBD1. This sequence originates from a woman in her twenties or thirties in good health. Sequenced input: blood. DNA sequence: TGTGCCAGCAGGCTCGTTGGGACAGGGGGTTATAATGAGCAGTTCTTC. Its product reads: CASRLVGTGGYNEQFF.